This T cell receptor (beta chain) originates from a study of blood T cell repertoires in COVID-19. Sequenced by immunoSEQ multiplex PCR; TCRdb stores in-frame clones only, minus some. Found here are about 670,000 clones, about 90% of them singletons; the top ten hold roughly 0.25%. CDR1 and CDR2 (germline): MNHEY, SVGAGI. The CDR3 has 16 residues. The V end lost 2 bases, the J end lost 0 bases, and 10 bases lay between the germline ends. The source material was peripheral blood. The chain carries TRBV6-5 and TRBJ1-4; D possibly corresponds to TRBD1 (5 bases). The clonotype originates from a woman in her late teens or twenties with acute or convalescent COVID-19. In DNA, the CDR3 is TGTGCCAGCAGTTACAGGGGAGGGGCAACTAATGAAAAACTGTTTTTT. Its translation is CASSYRGGATNEKLFF.